The T cell receptor (beta chain) described here comes from a study of T cells after yellow fever vaccination. This clonotype showed up many times. Its antigen remains unidentified. Study-wide points: Post-booster samples contained most primary-vaccination clones (approximately 96% CD4, 70% to 90% CD8).

A single record per CDR3 protein comes from TCRdb applying MiXCR to the 5' RACE reads. The sample records over 300,000 distinct CDR3 sequences, about 4% being singletons. Trimming removed 1 base from V and 4 bases from J; junction bases left unmatched: 4. CDR3 size: 15 residues. Germline V gene data show CDR1 as SGHAT and CDR2 as FQNNGV. The sequenced sample was PBMCs, obtained 5 days after the yellow fever booster vaccination. The origin of this receptor is a young man who received the YFV17D yellow fever vaccine. The chain joins TRBV11-2 to TRBJ2-7, with 10 bases lining up with TRBD1. CDR3 nucleotides: TGTGCCAGCAGCTTAGGGACAGGGGGACTATACGAGCAGTACTTC. Translating gives CASSLGTGGLYEQYF.